Below, 3 T cell receptor beta chains from the same sample are listed, as sequenced in a study of glioma-infiltrating T cells. TCR alpha and beta CDR3 regions were amplified from RNA using iRepertoire nested multiplex PCR. Each CDR3 protein gets one entry after TCRdb re-called the multiplex PCR reads with MiXCR. The sample shows approximately 100,000 distinct CDR3 sequences, around 29% of them seen only once. The sequencing sample was made of glioma tissue, nonneoplastic brain tissue, or PBMCs (not recorded which). The origin of the receptors is a human donor with low-grade glioma or glioblastoma, undergoing nonglioma brain surgery, or in good health (not recorded which).

In this sample, this clonotype turned up once. The CDR3 coding sequence is TGTGCCAGCTCAACCGGGACAGGGGGCAAGAAATCACCCCTCCACTTT. It encodes CASSTGTGGKKSPLHF. The genes are TRBV18 and TRBJ1-6, with TRBD1 identical over 12 bases. This CDR3 is 16 amino acids long. V trimming: 5 bases; J trimming: 10 bases; junction bases outside the gene matches: 9. Germline-derived CDR1 and CDR2 are KGHSH and LQKENI.

This clonotype was detected only a few times. A clone one base away is much larger, so this may be a read error. This sequence joins TRBV20-1 and TRBJ1-1; D gene ambiguous. The CDR3 length is 12 residues. Germline values: CDR1 DFQATT, CDR2 SNEGSKA (reference sequence). V was shortened by 7 bases and J by 2 bases, with 11 bases between the two germline ends. In DNA form, the CDR3 reads TGCAGTGTTAGTCGAAGTAACACTGAAGCTTTCTTT. This sequence encodes CSVSRSNTEAFF.

This clonotype has a handful of counts. This chain links TRBV20-1 with TRBJ2-5, with D maybe TRBD2 (6 bases). V was clipped by 0 bases and J by 5 bases, with 13 bases between them. CDR3 length: 14 amino acids. Per the germline V gene, CDR1 is DFQATT and CDR2 is SNEGSKA (reference sequence). The CDR3 nucleotides read TGCAGTGCTAGAGATCTGGCAGGGAGGGAGACCCAGTACTTC. Amino acid sequence: CSARDLAGRETQYF.